This T cell receptor beta chain originates from a study of blood T cell repertoires in COVID-19. On the study more broadly: COVID-19 samples from acute and convalescent phases originated in the United States, Italy and Spain. From T cells, B-cell-depleted T cells, or PBMCs came the material, which was cDNA or gDNA.

TCRdb's copy holds only in-frame clones and misses some; the assay was immunoSEQ multiplex PCR. The sample shows more than 250,000 clones, 70% to 90% of them seen only once. The length of the CDR3 is 14 residues. The ends lost 4 bases at V and 5 bases at J; junction bases unmatched: 7. Germline CDR1 and CDR2: SNHLY and FYNNEI. Cohorts were determined from participant-reported clinical history. Two negative PCRs, clearance, or symptom resolution had been documented for recovered Cohort 3 donors. The TCR sequence derives from a woman aged 18 to 35 who had recovered from COVID-19. The gene calls are TRBV2 and TRBJ2-5, with 7 bases lining up with TRBD1. Sequencing was performed on PBMCs or T cells enriched from blood (not recorded which). DNA of the CDR3: TGTGCCAGCAGTGTACAGGGGATTTCGGAGACCCAGTACTTC. Translating it yields CASSVQGISETQYF.